The entry below gives a single T cell receptor (beta chain) sequence along with its context. Two consecutive negative NP/OP PCR tests, clearance, or resolved symptoms defined Cohort 3 recovery. The germline gives CDR1 MDHEN, CDR2 SYDVKM. V was pared by 7 bases and J by 7 bases, with 16 bases between. The CDR3 covers 13 residues. Profiling relied on immunoSEQ multiplex PCR, and the TCRdb table lists in-frame clones only, not all of them. This sample carries under 200,000 clones, approximately 86% of them seen once, and the ten largest clones take 18%. The sample originates from a study of blood T cell repertoires in COVID-19.

This TCR was sampled from a man aged 55-75 years who had recovered from COVID-19. The V and J genes are TRBV28 and TRBJ1-1, with D possibly TRBD1 on 6 matching bases. The sample consisted of PBMCs or T cells enriched from blood (not recorded which). The CDR3 sequence: CASTLMTGREAFF. CDR3 DNA: TGTGCCAGCACCCTGATGACAGGTCGTGAAGCTTTCTTT.